The 24 T cell receptor beta chains below come from one sample, sequenced in a study of blood T cell repertoires in COVID-19. TCRdb keeps only in-frame clones here, not all; method: immunoSEQ multiplex PCR. The sample carries 25,000 to 30,000 clones, 75% to 90% recorded once. Sequencing input: peripheral blood. The receptors were sampled from a man aged 70-80 years with active COVID-19.

The chain carries TRBV6-4 and TRBJ2-2; 9 bases fit TRBD1. The trim removed 5 bases at V and 7 bases at J, leaving 5 bases unmatched. CDR3 length equals 14 residues. CDR1 is MRHNA, CDR2 SNTAGT, per germline. The CDR3: CASSPGQGGGELFF. The CDR3 nucleotides are TGTGCCAGCAGTCCGGGACAGGGCGGCGGGGAGCTGTTTTTT.

The gene calls are TRBV6-5 and TRBJ1-2; D is uncertain. Germline CDR1 and CDR2: MNHEY and SVGAGI. V was trimmed by 0 bases and J by 5 bases, leaving 13 bases between them. The CDR3 has 15 residues. CDR3 nucleotides: TGTGCCAGCAGTTACTCGATTGCAGGTTCTTATGGCTACACCTTC. It is translated as CASSYSIAGSYGYTF.

V gene TRBV12-3 or TRBV12-4 combines with J gene TRBJ1-2; 8 bases are shared with TRBD1. Trimming removed 6 bases from V and 3 bases from J; junction bases left unmatched: 3. CDR3 length equals 13 residues. The CDR3 here is CASSPQGDYGYTF. CDR3 nucleotides: TGTGCCAGCAGCCCACAGGGGGACTATGGCTACACCTTC.

The rearrangement uses TRBV7-3 and TRBJ2-4, with TRBD2 identical over 12 bases. CDR1 is SGHTA and CDR2 is FQGTGA in the germline V gene. The V segment lost 9 bases and the J segment 0 bases; nucleotides outside the gene matches: 9. This CDR3 spans 17 amino acids. CDR3 bases: TGTGCCAGAACCGGGACTAGCGGGCTTCTAGCCAAAAACATTCAGTACTTC. Protein product: CARTGTSGLLAKNIQYF.

The chain couples TRBV6-1 to TRBJ2-3, with 12 positions matching TRBD2. CDR1 and CDR2 (germline): MNHNS, SASEGT. V shed 3 bases, J shed 6 bases, and the junction held 4 bases outside the gene matches. This CDR3 comprises 15 residues. In nucleotides, the CDR3 is TGTGCCAGCAGTGATGCTAGCGGGGGGGTGGATACGCAGTATTTT. It encodes CASSDASGGVDTQYF.

This chain uses TRBV7-9 with TRBJ1-6; TRBD1 matches at 7 bases. The germline CDR1 and CDR2 sequences are SEHNR and FQNEAQ (reference sequence). This CDR3 contains 14 residues. Losses at the gene ends were 5 bases for V and 7 bases for J; bases not matched to a gene: 5. The CDR3 spells CASSLLQGNSPLHF. Written as DNA, the CDR3 is TGTGCCAGCAGCCTCTTACAGGGGAATTCACCCCTCCACTTT.

The rearrangement joins TRBV7-8 to TRBJ2-7, with D maybe TRBD2 (6 bases). Trimming cost V 7 bases and J 2 bases, with 15 bases left between them. This CDR3 region has 14 residues. Germline CDR1 reads SGHVS; CDR2 reads FQNEAQ. The CDR3 loop reads CASTVGGTAYEQYF. CDR3 nucleotide sequence: TGTGCCAGCACCGTTGGGGGGACGGCCTACGAGCAGTACTTC. Filled out from reference TRBV7-8 and TRBJ2-7, the complete variable domain reads GAGVSQSPRYKVAKRGQDVALRCDPISGHVSLFWYQQALGQGPEFLTYFQNEAQLDKSGLPSDRFFAERPEGSVSTLKIQRTQQEDSAVYLCASTVGGTAYEQYFGPGTRLTVT.

The chain is built from TRBV6-5 and TRBJ1-3, with D hard to call. V lost 2 bases to trimming and J lost 2 bases, with 13 bases between them. The length of the CDR3 is 16 residues. Germline V gene sequence: CDR1 MNHEY, CDR2 SVGAGI. The CDR3 nucleotides read TGTGCCAGCAGTTACCGCGGAACCGGCCCTGGAAACACCATATATTTT. This codes for CASSYRGTGPGNTIYF.

For the CDR3, the DNA is TGTGCCAGCTCACCACCGTGGGGCGGACAGGGCACAGATACGCAGTATTTT. It translates to CASSPPWGGQGTDTQYF. This chain joins TRBV18 and TRBJ2-3; 7 nucleotides agree with TRBD1. The CDR3 runs to 17 residues. The germline gives CDR1 KGHSH, CDR2 LQKENI. Trimming took 0 bases from V and 1 from J; bases not matched to a gene: 7.

This clone was picked up one time. V usage is TRBV28 and J usage is TRBJ1-1; the D gene is possibly TRBD1 (6 bases). The germline V gene encodes CDR1 MDHEN and CDR2 SYDVKM. There are 14 residues in the CDR3. V was trimmed by 6 bases and J by 1 base, leaving 12 bases between them. Here the CDR3 DNA reads TGTGCCAGCAGCTCACCACAGGGGAACACTGAAGCTTTCTTT. This sequence encodes CASSSPQGNTEAFF.

This clone is labeled as medium-sized. V and J are TRBV10-1 and TRBJ2-7; 7 nucleotides agree with TRBD1. The CDR3 has 14 residues. Per germline, CDR1 WNHNN and CDR2 SYGVQD (reference sequence). Trimming cost V 3 bases and J 6 bases; bases outside gene matches: 8. This CDR3 reads CASSESGQRGEQYF. The CDR3 nucleotides read TGCGCCAGCAGTGAATCGGGACAGAGGGGCGAGCAGTACTTC.

The genes are TRBV7-8 and TRBJ1-1; 7 bases fit TRBD1. The CDR3 loop spans 17 amino acids. Germline V CDR1 and CDR2: SGHVS, FQNEAQ. V lost 5 bases, J lost 0 bases, and 12 bases stayed unmatched. CDR3 sequence: CASSNRQGRNLNTEAFF. DNA for the CDR3: TGTGCCAGCAGCAACCGACAGGGTAGAAACTTGAACACTGAAGCTTTCTTT.

This clone appeared a single time. The chain combines TRBV7-2 with TRBJ1-2, with 7 nucleotides matching TRBD1. Germline V gene sequence: CDR1 SGHTA, CDR2 FQGNSA. The CDR3 loop spans 14 amino acids. The ends lost 5 bases at V and 4 bases at J; junction bases unmatched: 7. The CDR3: CASSPQGGGYGYTF. CDR3 sequence (DNA): TGTGCCAGCAGCCCACAAGGGGGCGGCTATGGCTACACCTTC.

In its sample, this clone was seen a few times. The chain links TRBV11-1 to TRBJ2-5; weak D call: TRBD1 (5 bases). V was clipped by 5 bases and J by 2 bases, with 9 bases between them. The germline gives CDR1 SGHAT, CDR2 FQDESV (reference sequence). CDR3 length equals 13 residues. Here the CDR3 reads CASSPNRQETQYF. In DNA, the CDR3 is TGTGCCAGCAGCCCAAACAGGCAAGAGACCCAGTACTTC. The full variable domain, completed using reference TRBV11-1 and TRBJ2-5, is EAEVAQSPRYKITEKSQAVAFWCDPISGHATLYWYRQILGQGPELLVQFQDESVVDDSQLPKDRFSAERLKGVDSTLKIQPAELGDSAMYLCASSPNRQETQYFGPGTRLLVL.

CDR3 nucleotide sequence: TGTGCCAGCGGGACAGGGAACTATAATTCACCCCTCCACTTT. It encodes CASGTGNYNSPLHF. The J gene is TRBJ1-6, the V gene TRBV11-3; 9 bases are shared with TRBD1. The germline CDR1 and CDR2 sequences are SGHNT and YENEEA. This CDR3 spans 14 amino acids. Trimming cost V 8 bases and J 3 bases; bases outside gene matches: 2. Full variable domain (missing parts from reference TRBV11-3 and TRBJ1-6): EAGVVQSPRYKIIEKKQPVAFWCNPISGHNTLYWYLQNLGQGPELLIRYENEEAVDDSQLPKDRFSAERLKGVDSTLKIQPAELGDSAVYLCASGTGNYNSPLHFGNGTRLTVT.

The chain employs TRBV6-5 and TRBJ1-2, with unresolved D. The V end lost 5 bases, the J end lost 0 bases, and 7 bases lay between the germline ends. This CDR3 is 13 amino acids long. The V gene's germline CDR1 is MNHEY and CDR2 SVGAGI. The CDR3 nucleotides read TGTGCCAGCAGTCGGGGAACTAACTATGGCTACACCTTC. Translation: CASSRGTNYGYTF.

The chain links TRBV11-3 to TRBJ1-6, with a weak D call TRBD1 (5 bases). This CDR3 is 14 amino acids long. V lost 5 bases and J 4 bases, leaving 9 bases between the germline ends. Germline CDR1 SGHNT, CDR2 YENEEA. Here the CDR3 DNA reads TGTGCCAGCAGCCCGACAGATTATAATTCACCCCTCCACTTT. Encoded protein: CASSPTDYNSPLHF.

CDR3 in amino acids: CASSQGDRGGTEAFF. The CDR3 nucleotides are TGTGCCAGCAGCCAAGGCGATCGGGGGGGAACTGAAGCTTTCTTT. This chain uses TRBV3-1 (or the pseudogene TRBV3-2) with TRBJ1-1; tentatively, D is TRBD1 (5 bases). V lost 1 base and J lost 5, with 14 bases in between. The CDR3 runs to 15 residues. Germline CDR1 is LGHDT and CDR2 is YNNKEL (reference sequence).

The chain has TRBV24-1 and TRBJ2-5, with 9 bases identical to TRBD2. The J segment lost 2 bases and the V segment lost 5 bases, leaving 8 bases of the junction unmatched. The germline CDR1 and CDR2 sequences are KGHDR and SFDVKD. The CDR3 is 16 amino acids. CDR3 protein: CATSGSERGVQETQYF. CDR3 sequence (DNA): TGTGCCACCAGTGGTTCCGAGCGGGGGGTTCAAGAGACCCAGTACTTC.

This sequence joins TRBV5-4 and TRBJ1-6, with 12 nucleotides matching TRBD1. The germline CDR1 and CDR2 sequences are SGHNT and YYREEE (reference sequence). The CDR3 totals 16 residues. Trimming at V came to 7 bases and at J to 6 bases, leaving 8 bases not matched to a gene. DNA for the CDR3: TGTGCCAGCGGGACAGGGGGCGCGAGTGGTAATTCACCCCTCCACTTT. Its protein product is CASGTGGASGNSPLHF.

This clone was seen a single time. The chain recombines TRBV27 with TRBJ2-1; 15 bases line up with TRBD2. V was clipped by 0 bases and J by 13 bases; unmatched bases: 4. Germline values: CDR1 MNHEY, CDR2 SMNVEV (reference sequence). This CDR3 has 15 residues. CDR3 DNA: TGTGCCAGCAGTTTATCGGGACTAGCGGGGGGCGAACAGTTCTTC. Protein sequence: CASSLSGLAGGEQFF.

V gene TRBV5-8 combines with J gene TRBJ1-5; D gene unclear. Looked up from germline, CDR1 is SGHTS and CDR2 is YDEGEE. The CDR3 is 15 amino acids. The V end lost 2 bases, the J end lost 1 base, and 10 bases lay between the germline ends. The CDR3 protein is CASSFEITSNQPQHF. Here the CDR3 DNA reads TGTGCCAGCAGCTTTGAGATAACGAGCAATCAGCCCCAGCATTTT.

This clone was seen only once. The chain links TRBV20-1 to TRBJ2-3, with TRBD2 matching over 7 bases. Losses at the gene ends were 7 bases for V and 4 bases for J; bases not matched to a gene: 2. The germline V gene has CDR1 DFQATT and CDR2 SNEGSKA (reference sequence). The CDR3 covers 11 residues. The chain's CDR3 is CSGGGADTQYF. In DNA form, the CDR3 reads TGCAGTGGGGGGGGTGCAGATACGCAGTATTTT.

This sequence joins TRBV5-1 and TRBJ2-7; 12 positions match TRBD2. The CDR3 consists of 18 residues. V gave up 4 bases and J gave up 6 bases; unmatched junction bases: 17. The germline gives CDR1 SGHRS, CDR2 YFSETQ. CDR3: CASSLGTSGGLFGSEQYF. CDR3 DNA: TGCGCCAGCAGCCTGGGCACTAGCGGGGGGCTGTTTGGAAGCGAGCAGTACTTC. Full variable domain (rest looked up from reference TRBV5-1 and TRBJ2-7): KAGVTQTPRYLIKTRGQQVTLSCSPISGHRSVSWYQQTPGQGLQFLFEYFSETQRNKGNFPGRFSGRQFSNSRSEMNVSTLELGDSALYLCASSLGTSGGLFGSEQYFGPGTRLTVT.